This T cell receptor (beta chain) was recorded in a study of cytomegalovirus exposure and HLA in healthy donors. Primers for the PCR totalled 60 Vbeta and 13 Jbeta. Produced via immunoSEQ multiplex PCR; TCRdb's table is partial and in-frame only. The data contain 150,000 to 200,000 clones, about an eighth of them seen just once; the ten biggest clones take up approximately 8.4%. With 2 bases removed from V and 9 bases from J, the gap between germline ends came to 9 bases. This CDR3 has 12 residues. Germline V gene data show CDR1 as SGHTS and CDR2 as YDEGEE. Study-level findings and limits: Among TCR sequences, most were rare, though some public TCRs appeared in many donors.

This clone was detected a few times. Antigen: not known. The chain recombines TRBV5-8 with TRBJ1-5; TRBD1 might be the D (5 bases). This TCR came from a man aged 45-65 years in good health and CMV-seropositive. Sequenced input: PBMCs. The CDR3 nucleotides are TGTGCCAGCAGCTTACAGGATCGGCCCCAGCATTTT. This codes for CASSLQDRPQHF.